This TCR beta chain was documented in a study of beta chain features in type 1 diabetes. Whole-study context: Comparable age, gender and cell yields were observed in patients relative to healthy donors. Study-wide results and limits: Shorter templates might be favored by PCR, and equally so in patients and in controls. Across patients, naive, central memory and Treg TCRB repertoires exhibited apparently greater similarity than was observed across healthy donors.

The purity of all sorted populations exceeded 95%. Sequencing targeted expressed TCRB transcripts, as all isolated RNA had been reverse transcribed. The assay was immunoSEQ multiplex PCR, and TCRdb's table has in-frame clones only and misses some. The sample carries under 400,000 clones, about 15% recorded once. This clone was seen repeatedly, ten times or more. Its cognate antigen is unknown. This CDR3 has 15 residues. Per germline, CDR1 ENHRY and CDR2 SYGVKD. V was cut by 2 bases and J by 4 bases, with 14 bases left in between. The sequencing sample was made of central memory CD4+ T cells from blood. V usage is TRBV10-3 and J usage is TRBJ1-2, with no clear D. The clonotype was recovered from a man aged 30-40 years in good health. In nucleotides, the CDR3 is TGTGCCATCAGTGAGGCTGCACGGAACCCCTATGGCTACACCTTC. Translated: CAISEAARNPYGYTF.